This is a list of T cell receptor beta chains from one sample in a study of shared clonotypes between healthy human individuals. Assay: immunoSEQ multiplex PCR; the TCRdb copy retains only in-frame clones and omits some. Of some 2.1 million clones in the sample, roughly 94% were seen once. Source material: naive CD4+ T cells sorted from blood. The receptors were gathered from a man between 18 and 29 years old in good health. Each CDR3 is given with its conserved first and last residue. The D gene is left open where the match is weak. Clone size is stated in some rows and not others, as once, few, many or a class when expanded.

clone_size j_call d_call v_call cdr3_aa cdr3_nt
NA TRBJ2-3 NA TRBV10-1 CASSLGLLGVVTDTQYF TGCGCCAGCAGTCTTGGATTATTGGGCGTAGTCACAGATACGCAGTATTTT
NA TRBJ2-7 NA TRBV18 CASSPAGADEQYF TGTGCCAGCTCACCTGCGGGCGCCGACGAGCAGTACTTC
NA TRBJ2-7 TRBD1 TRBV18 CASSPPTGARGEQYF TGTGCCAGCTCACCACCGACAGGGGCAAGAGGGGAGCAGTACTTC
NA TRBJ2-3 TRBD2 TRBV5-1 CASSPGLAGSADTQYF TGCGCCAGCAGCCCTGGACTAGCGGGGTCGGCAGATACGCAGTATTTT
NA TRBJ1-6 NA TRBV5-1 CASSFGDYNSPLHF TGCGCCAGCAGCTTCGGTGATTATAATTCACCCCTCCACTTT
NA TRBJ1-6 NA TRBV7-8 CASSLEGQSSSPLHF TGTGCCAGCAGCTTAGAGGGTCAGTCTAGTTCACCCCTCCACTTT
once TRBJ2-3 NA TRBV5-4 CASSLGISTDTQYF TGTGCCAGCAGCTTGGGAATTAGCACAGATACGCAGTATTTT
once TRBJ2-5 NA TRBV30 CAWSVFIGWETQYF TGTGCCTGGAGTGTTTTTATCGGCTGGGAGACCCAGTACTTC
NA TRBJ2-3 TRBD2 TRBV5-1 CASSLGTRSDTQYF TGCGCCAGCAGCTTGGGGACTAGGTCAGATACGCAGTATTTT
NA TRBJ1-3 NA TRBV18 CASSIRQESSGNTIYF TGTGCCAGCTCAATTCGGCAGGAGAGCTCTGGAAACACCATATATTTT
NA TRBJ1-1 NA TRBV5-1 CASVTGISNTEAFF TGCGCCAGCGTGACGGGGATATCGAACACTGAAGCTTTCTTT
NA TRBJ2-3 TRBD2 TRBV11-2 CASSPALAGGTHTQYF TGTGCCAGCAGCCCGGCGCTAGCGGGGGGGACTCATACGCAGTATTTT
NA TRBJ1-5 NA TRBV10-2 CASSELNWGGHNQPQHF TGCGCCAGCAGTGAGTTAAACTGGGGGGGACACAATCAGCCCCAGCATTTT
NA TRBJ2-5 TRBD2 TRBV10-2 CASKLGLAVQETQYF TGCGCCAGCAAATTGGGGCTAGCGGTTCAAGAGACCCAGTACTTC
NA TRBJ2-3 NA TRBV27 CASRRGRPSTDTQYF TGTGCCAGCCGCCGGGGGCGACCTAGCACAGATACGCAGTATTTT